Below are 6 T cell receptor beta chains sequenced from a single sample in a study of OX40 agonist ivuxolimab in advanced cancers. The protocol was immunoSEQ multiplex PCR, while the TCRdb copy is restricted to in-frame clones and leaves out a portion. The data hold 35,000 to 40,000 clones, with around four fifths observed a single time. Specimen: CD4+ or CD8+ T cells sorted from blood, collected in a trial of the OX40 agonist ivuxolimab. The receptor set was obtained from an adult with an advanced solid tumor such as melanoma, head and neck, liver or kidney cancer.

This chain links TRBV6-1 with TRBJ2-7; D gene ambiguous. The CDR3 covers 15 residues. Per the germline V gene, CDR1 is MNHNS and CDR2 is SASEGT. With 4 bases removed from V and 3 bases from J, the gap between germline ends came to 16 bases. The CDR3 DNA sequence: TGTGCCAGCAGTGTAAGCCCACAAGGTCTCTACGAGCAGTACTTC. As protein: CASSVSPQGLYEQYF.

This clone has just a few counts. V usage is TRBV5-1 and J usage is TRBJ2-5; D may be TRBD1 (6 bases). V dropped 5 bases and J dropped 5 bases, with 13 bases sitting between them. Germline values: CDR1 SGHRS, CDR2 YFSETQ. The length of the CDR3 is 13 residues. The chain's CDR3 is CASRTGIWETQYF. The CDR3 DNA follows: TGCGCCAGCAGGACAGGTATTTGGGAGACCCAGTACTTC.

This clone has just a few counts. V gene TRBV15 combines with J gene TRBJ1-5; D perhaps matches TRBD1 (5 bases). CDR3 length: 15 residues. V lost 0 bases and J 4 bases, leaving 10 bases between the germline ends. The germline V gene encodes CDR1 LNHNV and CDR2 YYDKDF (reference sequence). In DNA form, the CDR3 reads TGTGCCACCAGCAGAGATAAGACAGAAAATCAGCCCCAGCATTTT. Translating it yields CATSRDKTENQPQHF.

This sequence joins TRBV2 and TRBJ1-1; no clear D gene. CDR1 and CDR2 from the germline V gene are SNHLY and FYNNEI. This CDR3 spans 14 amino acids. The germline V and J ends were trimmed by 1 base and 5 bases, with 11 bases remaining between them. This CDR3 reads CASSEEPPGTEAFF. In DNA, the CDR3 is TGTGCCAGCAGTGAAGAACCCCCGGGGACTGAAGCTTTCTTT.

The rearrangement joins TRBV19 to TRBJ2-7; 7 bases align to TRBD2. Trimming at V came to 8 bases and at J to 7 bases, leaving 14 bases not matched to a gene. CDR3 length: 14 amino acids. CDR1 is LNHDA, CDR2 SQIVND, per germline (reference sequence). CDR3 residues: CASWSGGPQGEQYF. CDR3 coding DNA: TGTGCCAGTTGGTCGGGGGGACCCCAAGGGGAGCAGTACTTC.

V gene TRBV15 combines with J gene TRBJ2-7; 8 bases align to TRBD1. V gave up 4 bases and J gave up 3 bases; unmatched junction bases: 8. The CDR3 sequence is 15 residues long. Germline values: CDR1 LNHNV, CDR2 YYDKDF (reference sequence). CDR3 region: CATSINTGQGYEQYF. DNA of the CDR3: TGTGCCACCAGCATCAATACAGGACAGGGCTACGAGCAGTACTTC.